The clone carrying this T cell receptor (beta chain) was seen ten or more times. The sample originates from a study of T cell repertoires in cytomegalovirus infection. Study as a whole: A matching HLA type, together with CMV infection, was signaled by public TCR beta signatures.

The CDR3 runs 15 residues. The ends were cut back, 3 bases at V and 4 bases at J, with 15 bases in the middle. Germline V gene sequence: CDR1 SGHVS, CDR2 FQNEAQ. TCRdb re-derived calls from the reads in MiXCR, one entry per CDR3 protein. This table has 480,000 or so distinct CDR3 sequences, about 11% appearing once. Sample: PBMCs. The rearrangement links TRBV7-8 to TRBJ1-2; D gene unclear. The receptor was derived from a human donor in good health (CMV status not recorded). Some clones in this sample may be carry-over from other donors' samples. This chain's CDR3 is CASSFSGASIYGYTF. CDR3 in DNA: TGTGCCAGCAGCTTCTCGGGCGCCTCGATCTATGGCTACACCTTC.